The 22 T cell receptor beta chains below were found in one sample sequenced in a study of blood T cell repertoires in COVID-19. Produced via immunoSEQ multiplex PCR; TCRdb's table is partial and in-frame only. The table shows about 120,000 clones, with 78% occurring only once. Sequencing was done on a sample of peripheral blood. The receptors come from a man aged 70 or older with acute or convalescent COVID-19.

This rearrangement joins TRBV5-1 to TRBJ2-1; 7 bases are a match to TRBD2. Germline V gives CDR1 SGHRS, CDR2 YFSETQ. This CDR3 spans 14 amino acids. The V gene end was trimmed by 0 bases and the J gene end by 7 bases; junction bases not matched to a gene: 4. CDR3 nucleotides: TGCGCCAGCAGCTTGGGACTAGCTGGAAATGAGCAGTTCTTC. This gives the protein CASSLGLAGNEQFF.

This chain uses TRBV9 with TRBJ2-3; 12 bases align to TRBD2. The germline CDR1 and CDR2 sequences are SGDLS and YYNGEE. The J segment lost 0 bases and the V segment lost 4 bases, leaving 6 bases of the junction unmatched. The CDR3 spans 17 residues. The CDR3, as DNA: TGTGCCAGCAGCAAAACTAGCGGGGGGTGGAGCACAGATACGCAGTATTTT. This encodes CASSKTSGGWSTDTQYF.

This clone appeared a few times. The chain uses TRBV19 and TRBJ2-1; 12 nucleotides match TRBD1. With V trimmed by 6 bases and J by 16 bases, 22 bases remained unmatched. Germline V gene sequence: CDR1 LNHDA, CDR2 SQIVND (reference sequence). The CDR3 loop spans 17 amino acids. Here the CDR3 reads CASRGTGTGGLSQRQFF. The CDR3 DNA sequence: TGTGCCAGTAGAGGGACCGGGACAGGGGGCCTATCCCAGCGTCAATTCTTC.

The V gene is TRBV7-2, the J gene TRBJ2-1, with 9 bases fitting TRBD2. Germline V gene lookup returns CDR1 SGHTA and CDR2 FQGNSA. Trimming removed 6 bases from V and 8 bases from J; junction bases left unmatched: 11. This CDR3 has 15 residues. The CDR3 here is CASRPGLAIDDEQFF. DNA for the CDR3: TGTGCCAGCAGACCGGGACTAGCCATTGATGATGAGCAGTTCTTC.

The genes are TRBV6-1 and TRBJ1-3; 8 positions agree with TRBD1. The germline CDR1 and CDR2 sequences are MNHNS and SASEGT. V gave up 3 bases and J gave up 4 bases; unmatched junction bases: 2. The CDR3 consists of 14 residues. The CDR3 is CASSERQGGNTIYF. The CDR3, as DNA: TGTGCCAGCAGTGAGCGACAGGGGGGAAACACCATATATTTT.

The rearrangement links TRBV2 to TRBJ1-2; TRBD1 is a possible D gene (6 bases). This CDR3 comprises 13 residues. CDR1 and CDR2 (germline): SNHLY, FYNNEI. V dropped 6 bases and J dropped 8 bases, with 16 bases sitting between them. The CDR3 loop reads CASRNRDPNGYTF. As DNA, the CDR3 is TGTGCCAGCAGAAACAGGGACCCTAACGGCTACACCTTC.

The rearrangement links TRBV15 to TRBJ1-5; 8 nucleotides agree with TRBD1. The CDR3 covers 17 residues. Per germline, CDR1 LNHNV and CDR2 YYDKDF (reference sequence). With 0 bases clipped from V and 3 bases from J, the junction kept 7 bases outside the gene matches. As DNA, the CDR3 is TGTGCCACCAGCAGAGATATAGGACAGGGAATCAATCAGCCCCAGCATTTT. Translated: CATSRDIGQGINQPQHF.

This chain links TRBV4-3 with TRBJ1-2; D is undetermined. V was pared by 0 bases and J by 4 bases, with 9 bases between. The germline V gene encodes CDR1 LGHNA and CDR2 YSLEER. The CDR3 length is 14 residues. CDR3 coding DNA: TGCGCCAGCAGCCAAGATCCGGGGTTCTATGGCTACACCTTC. Residues: CASSQDPGFYGYTF.

V and J are TRBV18 and TRBJ1-5; TRBD1 might be the D (5 bases). Deletions cut 2 bases from V and 6 bases from J, with 11 bases between. The CDR3 totals 14 residues. Germline loops: CDR1 KGHSH, CDR2 LQKENI. The CDR3 DNA reads as TGTGCCAGCTCACCAGCCGGTCAGGGTCAGCCCCAGCATTTT. It is translated as CASSPAGQGQPQHF. The entire variable domain, with the rest obtained from reference TRBV18 and TRBJ1-5, is as follows: NAGVMQNPRHLVRRRGQEARLRCSPMKGHSHVYWYRQLPEEGLKFMVYLQKENIIDESGMPKERFSAEFPKEGPSILRIQQVVRGDSAAYFCASSPAGQGQPQHFGDGTRLSIL.

The genes are TRBV7-2 and TRBJ1-1; D gene ambiguous. The V gene's germline CDR1 is SGHTA and CDR2 FQGNSA. The CDR3 runs to 16 residues. Trimming left V 1 base short and J 1 base short, with 13 bases between. The chain's CDR3 is CASSLDRLRGNTEAFF. CDR3 bases: TGTGCCAGCAGCTTAGACCGCCTACGTGGGAACACTGAAGCTTTCTTT.

The rearrangement joins TRBV5-4 to TRBJ1-1; a possible D gene is TRBD1 (6 bases). This CDR3 region has 15 residues. Trimming removed 4 bases at V and 2 bases at J, with 15 bases between. Germline V gene lookup returns CDR1 SGHNT and CDR2 YYREEE (reference sequence). Here the CDR3 DNA reads TGTGCCAGCAGCCATACAGGGTCGGGTAACACTGAAGCTTTCTTT. Translated: CASSHTGSGNTEAFF.

The rearrangement uses TRBV6-6 and TRBJ1-2; 11 bases agree with TRBD1. The ends lost 2 bases at V and 7 bases at J; junction bases unmatched: 3. Germline CDR1 reads MNHNY; CDR2 reads SVGAGI (reference sequence). The CDR3 extends over 14 amino acids. CDR3 protein: CASSYGTGGGGYTF. CDR3 nucleotide sequence: TGTGCCAGCAGTTACGGGACAGGGGGAGGTGGCTACACCTTC.

The V gene is TRBV5-1, the J gene TRBJ2-7, with 11 bases aligning to TRBD1. Germline V lookup: CDR1 SGHRS, CDR2 YFSETQ. The CDR3 runs 15 residues. J was trimmed by 1 base and V by 3 bases; bases with no gene match: 3. The CDR3 DNA follows: TGCGCCAGCAGCTCCCGGGACAGGGGGTCCTACGAGCAGTACTTC. Its translation is CASSSRDRGSYEQYF.

This clone was counted between two and nine times. The chain joins TRBV15 to TRBJ1-1; the D is unclear. Germline V CDR1 and CDR2: LNHNV, YYDKDF (reference sequence). The CDR3 length is 15 residues. The germline V and J ends were trimmed by 0 bases and 9 bases, with 17 bases remaining between them. The DNA of the CDR3 is TGTGCCACCAGCAGAGAGGAGGGCCGGGTCGGGAAAGCTTTCTTT. Amino acid sequence: CATSREEGRVGKAFF.

The chain carries TRBV5-8 and TRBJ1-2, with 7 nucleotides matching TRBD1. Germline CDR1 and CDR2: SGHTS and YDEGEE. V lost 3 bases and J lost 6; bases outside the gene matches: 5. CDR3 length: 13 residues. Here the CDR3 reads CASSSLDRDGYTF. In DNA, the CDR3 is TGTGCCAGCAGCTCCCTTGACAGGGATGGCTACACCTTC.

The V and J genes are TRBV5-1 and TRBJ2-5; a weak D match, TRBD1 (6 bases). Germline lookup yields CDR1 SGHRS and CDR2 YFSETQ. V was trimmed by 0 bases and J by 5 bases, leaving 17 bases between them. This CDR3 is 16 amino acids long. The CDR3 protein is CASSLEVGQLWETQYF. The CDR3 DNA sequence: TGCGCCAGCAGCTTGGAGGTGGGACAACTGTGGGAGACCCAGTACTTC.

Concerning this clone: The junction and the germline gene differ at one end; a read error may be behind it. This chain uses TRBV27 with TRBJ1-4; D is unresolved. This CDR3 has 12 residues. Germline V lookup: CDR1 MNHEY, CDR2 SMNVEV (reference sequence). The DNA for the CDR3 is TGCGTGCCCGCGGCAGATAATGAAAAACTGTTTTTT. Translating it yields CVPAADNEKLFF.

The chain combines TRBV7-6 with TRBJ1-5; 7 nucleotides agree with TRBD1. Germline V CDR1 and CDR2: SGHVS, FNYEAQ. With 9 bases clipped from V and 3 bases from J, the junction kept 14 bases outside the gene matches. The CDR3 contains 16 residues. The CDR3 DNA is TGTGCCAGGCTCCTACAAGGGACAGCTAACAATCAGCCCCAGCATTTT. Encoded protein: CARLLQGTANNQPQHF.

The J gene is TRBJ2-3, the V gene TRBV3-1 (or the pseudogene TRBV3-2); weak D call: TRBD2 (5 bases). CDR1 is LGHDT, CDR2 YNNKEL, per germline (reference sequence). V was cut by 4 bases and J by 4 bases, with 12 bases left in between. The CDR3 has 14 residues. The CDR3 nucleotides read TGTGCCAGCAGCCCGCGAGGGCCGTCAGATACGCAGTATTTT. Its protein product is CASSPRGPSDTQYF.

The chain links TRBV4-3 to TRBJ2-2, with a tentative D call TRBD1 (6 bases). This CDR3 has 13 amino acids. The germline V gene encodes CDR1 LGHNA and CDR2 YSLEER. The ends were cut back, 4 bases at V and 5 bases at J, with 8 bases in the middle. For the CDR3, the DNA is TGCGCCAGCAGCCGAACAGGGACCGGGGAGCTGTTTTTT. Translated: CASSRTGTGELFF.

The chain recombines TRBV18 with TRBJ1-2; 7 nucleotides align to TRBD1. Germline assignment: CDR1 KGHSH and CDR2 LQKENI. The CDR3 contains 16 residues. V gave up 5 bases and J gave up 2 bases; unmatched junction bases: 11. The CDR3: CASSSYTGVSNYGYTF. CDR3 bases: TGTGCCAGCTCATCTTATACAGGGGTTTCAAACTATGGCTACACCTTC.

This clone was recorded a few times. The rearrangement joins TRBV18 to TRBJ1-2; D gene unclear. The CDR3 is made up of 12 amino acids. Trimming removed 3 bases from V and 6 bases from J, with 8 bases in between. The germline V gene has CDR1 KGHSH and CDR2 LQKENI. CDR3 bases: TGTGCCAGCTCACCCCGGGGAGATGGCTACACCTTC. Translation: CASSPRGDGYTF.